This T cell receptor beta chain was obtained from a study of identifying expanded T cells in peripheral blood. General study points: Technical replicates showed around 1.2 changed clones; approximately 2 weeks 15 to 20; four weeks 19.

The V end lost 3 bases, the J end lost 5 bases, and 6 bases lay between the germline ends. In germline, CDR1 is SGHKS, CDR2 YYEKEE (reference sequence). The CDR3 runs to 13 residues. This clone occurred once. The antigen remains undetermined. Libraries were prepared by immunoSEQ multiplex PCR; TCRdb keeps only in-frame clonotypes and omits some of them. The data show around 99,000 clones, 88% seen once. This chain uses TRBV5-5 with TRBJ1-6; tentative D call: TRBD1 (5 bases). The sequenced sample was blood. The clonotype comes from a person between 18 and 70 years old in good health. The CDR3 region is CASSSTDNSPLHF. The CDR3 DNA is TGTGCCAGCAGCTCGACAGATAATTCACCCCTCCACTTT.